One T cell receptor (beta chain) is described in this entry. Its antigen is currently not known. Base qualities are not recorded, but no much larger clone differs from it by a single base. The thymus tissue came from surgical resects taken out during corrective cardiac surgery. Immunologically healthy infants undergoing open corrective cardiac surgery for congenital heart defects in Finland were used as donors. Thymocytes were released mechanically from tissue and stored at -70 °C as pellets of about 9-32 million cells. Genomic DNA was extracted from frozen cell pellets with a QIAsymphony instrument. This specimen belongs to a study of human thymus T cells (TCRdb year 2020). Regarding the complete study: TCR alpha and beta repertoires from roughly eight infant thymus samples and four related peripheral blood samples were characterized in the study. The cohort included over five male and two female infants, with donor ages spanning 7 to 244 days.

CDR3 length: 16 amino acids, cysteine to phenylalanine. The only DNA kept is the CDR3, 48 bases in frame from the first base. The CDR1 and CDR2 encoded by the germline V gene are SGHTA and FQGNSA. V is trimmed back by 1 base and J by 4 bases, and the junction contains 7 bases that no gene match accounts for. Using the immunoSEQ multiplex PCR assay, the TCRB and TCRAD loci were amplified from a standardized quantity of quality-controlled genomic DNA. The amplicons covered the V(D)J region and were long enough to include the CDR3 and to identify the V and J genes. The amplicons were sequenced on an Illumina platform via the commercial immunoSEQ service. In the authors' own workflow: Primer bias and sequencing errors were corrected as previously described, and TCRAD and TCRB were defined on the basis of the IMGT database. immunoSEQ Analyzer 3.0 and VDJTools were used for repertoire analysis, which covered basic statistics, V/J segment usage, diversity estimates, rarefaction and pairwise overlap. Chao1, ChaoE, Efron-Thisted, Shannon and inverse Simpson indices were used to estimate diversity, which was also estimated on datasets down-sampled to the smallest sample. Repertoire overlap was determined by strict matching of CDR3 nucleotide sequence, V gene and J gene, and Jaccard-based multidimensional scaling clustering was applied. The immuneACCESS repertoire file appears here via TCRdb, limited to in-frame rearrangements. These files lack a portion of the clones; in checked studies, under half of the deficit traces to unresolved V genes, and the cause of the others is not known. The V and J calls and clone size were taken over from that table, and D and trimming were inferred from the DNA. In this sample the table shows tens of thousands of clones, 85% to 95% of which occur a single time. The top ten clones comprise 0.03% to 0.035% of the sample.

Points the paper makes about the study in general: The related research found that thymic TCR repertoires overlapped highly between unrelated individuals. Thymus samples yielded on average roughly 800,000 unique TCRB clonotypes, compared with roughly 76,000 from blood samples. V and J gene segment usage appeared biased in both thymic and peripheral blood repertoires.

The source of this sequence is a girl in the first two years of life with a congenital heart defect but otherwise immunologically healthy. The chain is encoded by TRBV7-2 joined to TRBJ2-3; TRBD2 fits 8 bases in the junction. Sequences were obtained from thymus tissue. The encoded CDR3 is CASSLGEREKSDTQYF. The sequence in DNA is TGTGCCAGCAGCTTAGGGGAGCGGGAGAAGTCAGATACGCAGTATTTT.